A single sample is the source of the 8 T cell receptor beta chains below, sequenced in a study of neurological immune-mediated disorders. TCRdb itself ran the 5' RACE reads through MiXCR, one entry per CDR3 protein. Of fewer than 85,000 distinct CDR3 sequences in the sample, over 15% were seen once. What was sequenced was PBMCs. The receptors here all came from a woman aged 40-49 years in good health.

This clonotype was observed many times. The CDR3 loop reads CSARGRTGGSQPQHF. In DNA form, the CDR3 reads TGCAGTGCTAGAGGCAGGACAGGGGGCAGCCAGCCCCAGCATTTT. The chain links TRBV20-1 to TRBJ1-5; TRBD1 matches at 11 bases. CDR1 and CDR2 (germline): DFQATT, SNEGSKA (reference sequence). Losses at the gene ends were 1 base for V and 7 bases for J; bases not matched to a gene: 6. The CDR3 contains 15 residues.

This clonotype was counted at least ten times. The rearrangement joins TRBV14 to TRBJ2-1, with TRBD1 matching over 10 bases. V shed 4 bases, J shed 7 bases, and the junction held 4 bases outside the gene matches. In germline, CDR1 is SGHDN, CDR2 FVKESK. The CDR3 has 14 residues. In DNA, the CDR3 is TGTGCCAGCAGCCCGGGACAGGGGTGGAATGAGCAGTTCTTC. Translating it yields CASSPGQGWNEQFF.

A word on this clonotype: The final CDR3 position lacks the conserved phenylalanine or tryptophan, pointing to a likely read error. The chain carries TRBV20-1 and TRBJ2-5; possible D gene TRBD2, 6 bases. The CDR3 runs to 12 residues. V was shortened by 8 bases and J by 3 bases, with 13 bases between the two germline ends. Germline values: CDR1 DFQATT, CDR2 SNEGSKA (reference sequence). The chain's CDR3 is CSSGGTEETQYS. The CDR3 nucleotides read TGCAGTTCCGGAGGGACCGAAGAGACCCAGTACTCC.

The CDR3 region has the DNA TGTGCCAGCAGCCCCGGGGCGACACAATACAATGAGCAGTTCTTC. Residues: CASSPGATQYNEQFF. V and J are TRBV28 and TRBJ2-1, with D tentatively TRBD1 or TRBD2 (5 bases each). Trimming removed 6 bases from V and 4 bases from J, with 16 bases in between. The germline V gene has CDR1 MDHEN and CDR2 SYDVKM. CDR3 length: 15 amino acids. The variable domain in full, completed from reference TRBV28 and TRBJ2-1, reads DVKVTQSSRYLVKRTGEKVFLECVQDMDHENMFWYRQDPGLGLRLIYFSYDVKMKEKGDIPEGYSVSREKKERFSLILESASTNQTSMYLCASSPGATQYNEQFFGPGTRLTVL.

This clonotype was counted at least ten times. The chain carries TRBV7-9 and TRBJ1-5, with a weak D call TRBD1 (5 bases). The V gene lost 5 bases and the J gene lost 7 bases, with 15 bases spanning the gap. Germline V CDR1 and CDR2: SEHNR, FQNEAQ (reference sequence). This CDR3 is built from 14 residues. The CDR3 DNA is TGTGCCAGCAGCCAAGACAGTTACCCCCAGCCCCAGCATTTT. This encodes CASSQDSYPQPQHF.

This clonotype was counted ten times or more. The J gene is TRBJ2-3, the V gene TRBV27, with TRBD2 matching over 10 bases. The V segment lost 7 bases and the J segment 2 bases; nucleotides outside the gene matches: 9. The CDR3 covers 16 residues. Germline CDR1 and CDR2: MNHEY and SMNVEV (reference sequence). The CDR3 DNA reads TGTGCCAGCACCCCTGGTAGCGGGGGGTACACAGATACGCAGTATTTT. It is translated as CASTPGSGGYTDTQYF.

This clonotype was counted ten times or more. The chain uses TRBV7-8 and TRBJ2-4; 7 nucleotides match TRBD1. Germline V CDR1 and CDR2: SGHVS, FQNEAQ. J gave up 1 base and V 0 bases, and 0 bases lay outside the gene matches. This CDR3 contains 15 residues. The CDR3 loop is CASSLAGQAKNIQYF. CDR3 nucleotides: TGTGCCAGCAGCTTAGCGGGACAGGCCAAAAACATTCAGTACTTC.

This clonotype has at least ten counts. This chain connects TRBV7-2 to TRBJ2-7, with 12 bases that match TRBD2. The CDR3 is 14 residues long. Germline lookup yields CDR1 SGHTA and CDR2 FQGNSA. With 5 bases clipped from V and 4 bases from J, the junction kept 3 bases outside the gene matches. CDR3 loop: CASSRTSGEYEQYF. CDR3 coding DNA: TGTGCCAGCAGCCGGACTAGCGGGGAGTACGAGCAGTACTTC.